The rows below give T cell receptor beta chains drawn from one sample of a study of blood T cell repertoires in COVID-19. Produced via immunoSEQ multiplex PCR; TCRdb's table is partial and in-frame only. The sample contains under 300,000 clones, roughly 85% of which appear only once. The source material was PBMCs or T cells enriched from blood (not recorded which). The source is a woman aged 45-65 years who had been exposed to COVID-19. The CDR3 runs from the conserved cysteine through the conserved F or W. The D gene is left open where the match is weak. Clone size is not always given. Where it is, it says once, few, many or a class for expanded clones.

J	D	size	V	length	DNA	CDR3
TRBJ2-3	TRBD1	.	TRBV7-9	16	TGTGCCAGCAGCTTATTGGTAGGGGTACAGGGGGATACGCAGTATTTT	CASSLLVGVQGDTQYF
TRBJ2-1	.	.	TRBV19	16	TGTGCCAGTAGTACAGGGACACCGAGCTCCTACAATGAGCAGTTCTTC	CASSTGTPSSYNEQFF
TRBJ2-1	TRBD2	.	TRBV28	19	TGTGCCAGCAGTTTATCCTTGACCAGCGGGGGGGCGTCCTACAATGAGCAGTTCTTC	CASSLSLTSGGASYNEQFF
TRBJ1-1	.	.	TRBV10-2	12	TGCGCCAGCAGTGAGAGCTACACTGAAGCTTTCTTT	CASSESYTEAFF
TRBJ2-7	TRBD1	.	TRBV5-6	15	TGTGCCAGCAGCTGGGGACAGGGGGCACCCTACGAGCAGTACTTC	CASSWGQGAPYEQYF
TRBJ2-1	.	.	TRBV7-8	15	TGTGCCAGCAGCTTAATGAGGAGCTCCTACAATGAGCAGTTCTTC	CASSLMRSSYNEQFF
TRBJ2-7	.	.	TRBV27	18	TGTGCCAGCAGTTTATCCCCCGGTTCGGTGAGGAGCTCCTACGAGCAGTACTTC	CASSLSPGSVRSSYEQYF
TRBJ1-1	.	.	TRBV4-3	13	TGCGCCAGCAGCCAATTGGGAGATACTGAAGCTTTCTTT	CASSQLGDTEAFF
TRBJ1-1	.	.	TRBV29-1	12	TGCAGCGTTGACAAGGACGGACTTGAAGCTTTCTTT	CSVDKDGLEAFF
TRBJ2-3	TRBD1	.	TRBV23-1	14	TGCGCCAGCAGTCAATCGGGGGACAGGGGTACGCAGTATTTT	CASSQSGDRGTQYF
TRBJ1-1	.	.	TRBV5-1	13	TGCGCCAGCAGCTTACTGGTGAACACTGAAGCTTTCTTT	CASSLLVNTEAFF
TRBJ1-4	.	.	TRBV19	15	TGTGCCAGTAGTGCACGACAGGCGATAAATGAAAAACTGTTTTTT	CASSARQAINEKLFF
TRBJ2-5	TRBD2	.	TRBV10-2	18	TGCGCCAGCAGCGGACTACGACTAGCGGGGGATCGATCAGAGACCCAGTACTTC	CASSGLRLAGDRSETQYF
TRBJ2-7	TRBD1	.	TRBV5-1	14	TGCGCCAGCAGCATAGGGGGCCTCTCCTACGAGCAGTACTTC	CASSIGGLSYEQYF
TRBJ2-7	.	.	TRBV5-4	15	TGTGCCAGCAGCTTAGGGGGAGAGGTAGCTCGCGAGCAGTACTTC	CASSLGGEVAREQYF
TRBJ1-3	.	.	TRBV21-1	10	TGTGCCGGAGATGGAAACACCATATATTTT	CAGDGNTIYF
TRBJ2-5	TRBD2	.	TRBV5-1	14	TGCGCCAGCACCTCCGGGGGGACCAAAGAGACCCAGTACTTC	CASTSGGTKETQYF
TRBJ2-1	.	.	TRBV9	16	TGTGCCAGCAGCGTCCAATCCTTGAGCTCCTACAATGAGCAGTTCTTC	CASSVQSLSSYNEQFF
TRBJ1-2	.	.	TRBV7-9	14	TGTGCCAGCAGCCGGACAGAGGGTCGTGTTAGCTACACCTTC	CASSRTEGRVSYTF
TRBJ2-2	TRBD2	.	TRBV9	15	TGTGCCAGCAACTCCCGGGCGGGGGTTACCGGGGAGCTGTTTTTT	CASNSRAGVTGELFF
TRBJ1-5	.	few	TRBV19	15	TGTGCCAGTAGTATAGGGGGTAGGGGAGGTCAGCCCCAGCATTTT	CASSIGGRGGQPQHF
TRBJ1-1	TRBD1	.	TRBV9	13	TGTGCCAGCAGCCTAACAGGGGCCTCTGAAGCTTTCTTT	CASSLTGASEAFF
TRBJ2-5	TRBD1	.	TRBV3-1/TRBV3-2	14	TGTGCCAGCAGCCAAGGACAGGGGACGGAGACCCAGTACTTC	CASSQGQGTETQYF
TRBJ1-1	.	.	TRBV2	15	TGTGCCAGCAGTGAGAACCGGCGGGGGCGGACTGAAGCTTTCTTT	CASSENRRGRTEAFF
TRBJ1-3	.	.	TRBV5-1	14	TGCGCCAGCAGCTTGGAGGGCAGGGGAGACACCATATATTTT	CASSLEGRGDTIYF
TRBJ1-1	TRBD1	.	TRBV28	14	TGTGCCAGCAGTTTGGGGACAGGGGGCGGTGAAGCTTTCTTT	CASSLGTGGGEAFF
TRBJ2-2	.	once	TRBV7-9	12	TGTGCCAGCAATCGGGGTCCCGGGGAGCTGTTTTTT	CASNRGPGELFF
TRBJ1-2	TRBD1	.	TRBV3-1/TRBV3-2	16	TGTGCCAGCAGCCAAGATCTAGGGACAGGAATCTATGGCTACACCTTC	CASSQDLGTGIYGYTF
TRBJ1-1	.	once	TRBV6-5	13	TGTGCCACCCAGGATATCGGGAACACTGAAGCTTTCTTT	CATQDIGNTEAFF
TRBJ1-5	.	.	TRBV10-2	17	TGCGCCAGCAGTGAGTCGACTCCAGGGGTTCGGAATCAGCCCCAGCATTTT	CASSESTPGVRNQPQHF
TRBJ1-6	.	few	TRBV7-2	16	TGTGCCAGCAGCTTAGATCGGGCAGGGAAAAATTCACCCCTCCACTTT	CASSLDRAGKNSPLHF
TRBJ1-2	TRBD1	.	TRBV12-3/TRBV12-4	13	TGTGCCAGCAGTCTGGGACAGGGGTATGGCTACACCTTC	CASSLGQGYGYTF
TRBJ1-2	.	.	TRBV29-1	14	TGCAGCGTGAGGTCTGAAGGGACTGGGGGGAGCTACACCTTC	CSVRSEGTGGSYTF
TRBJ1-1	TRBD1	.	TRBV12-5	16	TGTGCTAGTGCCAAGGGGGCAGGGGGCAGACGGGGTGAAGCTTTCTTT	CASAKGAGGRRGEAFF
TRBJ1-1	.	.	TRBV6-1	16	TGTGCCAGCAGTGCCGCGGGGGCGAGGATGAACACTGAAGCTTTCTTT	CASSAAGARMNTEAFF
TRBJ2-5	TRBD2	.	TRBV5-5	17	TGTGCCAGCAGCTTCGGACTAGCGGGGGGGTACCAAGAGACCCAGTACTTC	CASSFGLAGGYQETQYF
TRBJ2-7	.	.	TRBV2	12	TGTGCCAGCGCAGGGCACTCCTACGAGCAGTACTTC	CASAGHSYEQYF
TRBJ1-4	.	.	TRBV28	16	TGTGCCAGCAGTTCCATGGCCTTCTCATCCGATGAAAAACTGTTTTTT	CASSSMAFSSDEKLFF
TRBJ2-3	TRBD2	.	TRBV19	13	TGTGCCAGTGGGACTAGCGGCACAGATACGCAGTATTTT	CASGTSGTDTQYF
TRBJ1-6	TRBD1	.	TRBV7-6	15	TGTGCCAGCAGCTTAGGGGACAGGGATGATTCACCCCTCCACTTT	CASSLGDRDDSPLHF
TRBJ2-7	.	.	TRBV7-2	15	TGTGCCAGCAGCCCCAGAACCGGGACTCTGCTTCGGCAGTACTTC	CASSPRTGTLLRQYF
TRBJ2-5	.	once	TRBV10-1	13	TGCGCCACTAGAGACGGCAACCAAGAGACCCAGTACTTC	CATRDGNQETQYF
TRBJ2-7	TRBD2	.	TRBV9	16	TGTGCCAGCAGCGTAGGGGGGGGACTAGCCCCCTACGAGCAGTACTTC	CASSVGGGLAPYEQYF
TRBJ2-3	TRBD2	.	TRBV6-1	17	TGTGCCAGCAGTGAAACTACTAGCGGGGGGACCACAGATACGCAGTATTTT	CASSETTSGGTTDTQYF
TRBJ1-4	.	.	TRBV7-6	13	TGTGCCAGCAGCGGCAGTGAGGGTGAAAAACTGTTTTTT	CASSGSEGEKLFF
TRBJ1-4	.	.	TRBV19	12	TGTGCCAGTCGCCGAGAGGATGAAAAACTGTTTTTT	CASRREDEKLFF
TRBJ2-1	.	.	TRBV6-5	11	TGTGCCAGCACCGTCCGGAATGAGCAGTTCTTC	CASTVRNEQFF
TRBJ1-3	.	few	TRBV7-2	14	TGTGCCAGCAGCTTAGCGGCAGGTGGAAACACCATATATTTT	CASSLAAGGNTIYF
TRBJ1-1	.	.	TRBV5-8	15	TGTGCCAGCAGCTTGGAAACCCGACGGGACACTGAAGCTTTCTTT	CASSLETRRDTEAFF
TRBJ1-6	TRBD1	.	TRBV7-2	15	TGTGCCAGCAGCAGGGGACAGGGATCTGATTCACCCCTCCACTTT	CASSRGQGSDSPLHF
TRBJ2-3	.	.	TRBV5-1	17	TGCGCCAGCAGCTTGAATAGCCGGCCCAGTAGCACAGATACGCAGTATTTT	CASSLNSRPSSTDTQYF
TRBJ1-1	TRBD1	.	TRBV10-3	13	TGTGCCATCAGACCCCGGGACAGGGGTGAAGCTTTCTTT	CAIRPRDRGEAFF
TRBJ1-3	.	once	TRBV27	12	TGTGCCAGCAGTGAGAGATATAACACCATATATTTT	CASSERYNTIYF